This T cell receptor (beta chain) comes out of a study of early T cells in non-severe SARS-CoV-2 infection (dated by TCRdb to about 2021). Concerning the study at large: TCR sequencing used bulk RNA from unsorted whole blood, so alpha and beta chains could not be paired.

What the research found in general, with its limitations: VDJdb matching was skewed toward anti-spike CD8 responses and likely underestimated virus-specific expansions, missing private and CD4 specificities.

Library generation was performed with 5' RACE. Data came from a NextSeq 500. Unique molecular identifiers were attached to individual cDNA molecules in the TCR library protocol so that sequencing error and PCR bias could be corrected. Sequencing covered both TCR alpha and beta chains, and within each sample the abundances of alpha and beta sequences were tightly co-correlated. The authors processed their data as follows. Decombinator V4 was used to annotate TCR sequences for V gene, J gene and CDR3. Expanded TCRs were defined as changing significantly between any two time points under a Poisson model with p below 0.0001. TCR abundances were normalised to the total number of TCRs sequenced in each sample and reported as counts per million. TRAV1-2 paired with TRAJ12, TRAJ20 or TRAJ33 defined MAIT TCRs, while TRAV10 paired with TRAJ18 defined iNKT TCRs. VDJdb, accessed 1 November 2021, was searched for CMV, EBV and SARS-CoV-2 annotated TCRs, with TCRs annotated for multiple antigens excluded. TCRdb's own reprocessing of the public reads used fastp at Q25 and MiXCR and kept productive beta chains. CDR3 protein sequences are deduplicated, and each keeps its most common genes and DNA. TCRdb, not the original authors, processed these V and J calls. Present in this sample are roughly 81,000 distinct CDR3 sequences, less than 8% of which were seen just once. The ten biggest clones cover roughly 8% of the sample.

This clonotype was detected many times. Its antigen target is currently unknown. It has no much larger one-base neighbor in the sample; base qualities were not kept. The study was a case-control design nested within a healthcare worker cohort in London, UK, with weekly nasopharyngeal swab PCR tests and blood sampling. Between 23 and 31 March 2020, the week of the UK lockdown, healthcare workers were enrolled and then followed up weekly for as long as 16 weeks. From the germline V gene, CDR1 is KGHDR and CDR2 is SFDVKD. From V the trimming removes 4 bases and from J it removes 2 bases, while the gene matches leave 4 bases of the junction unaccounted for. The CDR3 sequence holds 17 residues, the cysteine and phenylalanine included. Just the 51-base CDR3 DNA is kept, in frame starting at base 1.

The V and J genes are TRBV24-1 and TRBJ2-2; a stretch of 12 junction bases matches TRBD2. The sequence was obtained from an adult who was a healthcare worker with PCR-confirmed SARS-CoV-2 infection or an uninfected control (not recorded which). The sequenced sample was whole blood. The CDR3 has the sequence CATSETGLAGNTGELFF. The nucleotide sequence is TGTGCCACCAGTGAAACGGGACTAGCGGGTAACACCGGGGAGCTGTTTTTT.